This T cell receptor (beta chain) was observed in a study of blood T cells in healthy people across ages (dated by TCRdb to between 2015 and 2017). Study-wide context: In model experiments, roughly one uniquely barcoded TCR beta cDNA molecule per two T cells was captured by template switching. Using the same blood draw, the study looked at two additional independent replicas of 1 million unique cDNA reads for two donors, one aged 18 to 29 and the other aged 80 or older. To track age-related changes in TCR beta repertoire diversity, the study relied on deep sequencing normalized with unique cDNA molecular identifiers. Donors of different ages were randomly distributed across sequencing lanes to avoid experimental bias. Four age groups were formed from the donors: young (average approximately 17 years), middle-aged (approximately 42), aged (roughly 56) and long-lived (less than 85).

Counted from cysteine to phenylalanine, this CDR3 has 15 amino acids. Only CDR3 DNA remains: 45 bases, in frame from the first base. The germline V gene sets CDR1 to LGHNA and CDR2 to YNFKEQ. The germline ends are 13 bases apart after V is trimmed by 0 bases and J by 4 bases. The study at large found these results: There was a strong correlation between observed TCR beta diversity and the percentage of naive T cells measured by flow cytometry. Because the CMV infection status of the donors was unknown, age-related changes in expanded clonotypes may potentially have been confounded. Compared with the aged group, the long-lived group had more naive CD4+ T cells, fewer expanded clones and increased TCR diversity, a pattern suggesting age selection. Observed TCR beta diversity per million T cells fell roughly linearly with age, and a significant reduction was already apparent by age roughly 40. Estimates of total diversity from one million sequenced T cells were regarded as lower bounds and underestimates. Since profiling was done on bulk unsorted PBMCs, naive and antigen-experienced compartments could not be conclusively compared.

This clonotype was counted between two and nine times. It has no known antigen specificity. The record has no base qualities; no much larger clone is one base away. The receptor library was made with 5' RACE. The instrument was an Illumina HiSeq 2500. A second roughly 7 to 11 cycle PCR used a sample-barcoded 5' primer and a J-beta primer mix. A template-switch 5' adaptor carrying 12 random nucleotides introduced a unique molecular identifier onto each TCR beta cDNA molecule. At least 2.5 million CDR3-containing paired-end reads were obtained from each sample. First-strand cDNA synthesis was performed from all RNA using the Mint cDNA synthesis kit, with priming by a TRBC-specific oligonucleotide. All cDNA was treated with uracil-DNA glycosylase and then went through a first 18-cycle PCR with the universal primers M1SS and BC2_uni_R. Regarding the original processing steps: Normalization of each sample was performed by random selection of 1 million high-quality reads, each carrying a distinct molecular identifier. Instead of being binned into consensus sequences, reads that shared molecular identifiers were thrown out. CDR3 identification, clonotype clustering and error correction used MiTCR with a Q25 quality threshold and the strictest error-elimination algorithm. A nonparametric unseen species model using Euler transformation provided a lower-bound estimate of total TCR beta diversity. The public reads were run again by TCRdb, first through fastp at Q25 and then through MiXCR, and only productive beta chains were kept. Each CDR3 protein appears once, grouped with its most common genes and DNA. TCRdb assigned the V and J calls; the authors' analysis was not used. The sample has 800,000 to 1,000,000 distinct CDR3 sequences on record, about 44% of them singletons. Around 15% of the sample belongs to the ten largest clones.

The 40 or so donors, aged about 6 to 95 years, were systemically healthy Caucasian individuals from Russia. About 10 milliliters of peripheral blood were drawn from each donor into EDTA-treated Vacutainer tubes. PBMCs were isolated by Ficoll-Paque density-gradient centrifugation, with at least 6.5 million obtained per sample. Trizol reagent was used to extract total RNA from PBMCs, with at least 5 micrograms per sample. The percentages of naive CD45RAhigh/CD27high T cells were determined by flow cytometry on a PBMC aliquot from every donor. What was sequenced was blood. The V and J genes are TRBV4-2 and TRBJ2-7; the D segment might be TRBD1 or TRBD2, since each matches 5 bases. The receptor's source is a man aged 30-40 years in good health. The CDR3 region has the sequence CASSQDVGVTYEQYF. Here is the DNA: TGTGCCAGCAGCCAAGATGTGGGGGTCACGTACGAGCAGTACTTC.